The entry that follows covers one T cell receptor (beta chain) sequence. It lacks a known antigen. One base away there is no much larger clone; base qualities are not given. Whole blood was collected in K2EDTA tubes by collaborating institutions according to the institutions' own protocols. For TCRbeta analysis, collaborators shipped samples as frozen whole blood, isolated PBMCs, or DNA extracted from either of those sample types. TCRbeta CDR3 regions were amplified from genomic DNA by means of the immunoSEQ Assay, a bias-controlled multiplex PCR. The source study handled its data this way. The number of nucleated cells in each sample was estimated by amplification of reference gene primers within the assay. Sequence reads were collapsed and filtered to measure the absolute abundance of every unique TCRbeta CDR3 rearrangement. Productive Simpson clonality was computed per sample as the square root of Simpson's diversity index over productive rearrangements. TCRdb stores this immuneACCESS table with in-frame sequences only. Part of the clones is absent; in the studies checked, under half of the shortfall reflects unresolved V genes, and no reason is known for the rest. The DNA gave D and trimming, while V, J and clone size come from that table. In this sample the table shows around 300,000 clones, about four fifths of which occur a single time. Almost 3% of the sample comes from the top ten.

This entry is derived from a study of blood T cell repertoires in COVID-19 (TCRdb year 2020). Study-wide context: The collaborator samples originated in the United States, Italy and Spain and spanned the acute and convalescent phases of COVID-19. The prospective study material was composed of cDNA or gDNA derived from T cells, B-cell-depleted T cells, or PBMCs. Subjects who had been exposed to COVID-19, were actively infected with it, or had recovered from it provided the deeply sampled blood TCRbeta repertoires that made up the dataset. The repertoires were made available in a free public database intended to serve as a resource for research on the immune response to SARS-CoV-2. Samples were obtained from the ongoing ImmuneRACE study (first 160 participants) and from over a thousand subjects provided by 6 global collaborators. Sample metadata almost always included a de-identified subject ID, COVID-19 status, age in years and sex. Where available, HLA class I and class II types were taken from metadata supplied by the sample provider and were not determined by assay-based typing.

General study outcomes and caveats: The amount of clinical and demographic metadata varied by source and participant and was provided uncurated.

Looking up the germline V gene yields CDR1 SGHTA and CDR2 FQGNSA. Its CDR3 holds 14 amino acids, cysteine through phenylalanine. The DNA shown is the 42-base CDR3, in frame from base 1. Deletion took 2 bases off V and 6 bases off J, with a span of 10 bases between the germline ends. The V and J segments used are TRBV7-2 and TRBJ1-4; perhaps TRBD1 is the D gene, with 6 bases matching. Sequencing input: peripheral blood. The clonotype originates from a man aged 30 to 39 with active or convalescent COVID-19. CDR3 loop: CASSLRGGDEKLFF. At the DNA level, the sequence is TGTGCCAGCAGCTTAAGGGGGGGAGATGAAAAACTGTTTTTT. This CDR3, with the reference TRBV7-2 and TRBJ1-4 proteins standing in past its ends, gives the full variable domain GAGVSQSPSNKVTEKGKDVELRCDPISGHTALYWYRQSLGQGLEFLIYFQGNSAPDKSGLPSDRFSAERTGGSVSTLTIQRTQQEDSAVYLCASSLRGGDEKLFFGSGTQLSVL.